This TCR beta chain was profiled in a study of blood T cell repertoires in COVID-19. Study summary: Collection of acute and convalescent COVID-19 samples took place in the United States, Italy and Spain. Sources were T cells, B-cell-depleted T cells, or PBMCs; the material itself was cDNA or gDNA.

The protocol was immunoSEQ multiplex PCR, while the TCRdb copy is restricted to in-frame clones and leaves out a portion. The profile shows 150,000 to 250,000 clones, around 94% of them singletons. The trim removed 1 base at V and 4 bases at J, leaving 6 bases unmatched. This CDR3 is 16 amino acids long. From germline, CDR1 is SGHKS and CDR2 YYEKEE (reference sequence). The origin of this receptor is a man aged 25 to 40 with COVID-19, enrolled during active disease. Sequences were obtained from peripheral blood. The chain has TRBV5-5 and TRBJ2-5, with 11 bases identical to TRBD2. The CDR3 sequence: CASSLMPLAGGETQYF. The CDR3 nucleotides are TGTGCCAGCAGCTTGATGCCCCTAGCGGGGGGAGAGACCCAGTACTTC.